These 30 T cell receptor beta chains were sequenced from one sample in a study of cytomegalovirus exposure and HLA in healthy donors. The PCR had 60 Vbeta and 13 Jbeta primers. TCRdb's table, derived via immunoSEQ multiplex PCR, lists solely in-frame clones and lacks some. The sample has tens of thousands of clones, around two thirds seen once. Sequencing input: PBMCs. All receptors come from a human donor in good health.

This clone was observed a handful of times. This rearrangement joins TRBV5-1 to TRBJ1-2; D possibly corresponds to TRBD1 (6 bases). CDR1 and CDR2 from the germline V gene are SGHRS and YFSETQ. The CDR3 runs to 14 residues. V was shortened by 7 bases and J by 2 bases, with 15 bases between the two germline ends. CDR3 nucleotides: TGCGCCAGCGGCCCCGACAGGCAAAACTATGGCTACACCTTC. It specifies CASGPDRQNYGYTF.

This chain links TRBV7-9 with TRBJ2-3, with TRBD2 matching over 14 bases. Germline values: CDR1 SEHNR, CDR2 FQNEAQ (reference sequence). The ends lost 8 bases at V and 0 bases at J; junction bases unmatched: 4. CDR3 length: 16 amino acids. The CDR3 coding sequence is TGTGCCAGCTCGGGACTAGCGGGAGTAAGCACAGATACGCAGTATTTT. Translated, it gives CASSGLAGVSTDTQYF. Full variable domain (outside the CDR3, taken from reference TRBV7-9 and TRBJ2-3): DTGVSQNPRHKITKRGQNVTFRCDPISEHNRLYWYRQTLGQGPEFLTYFQNEAQLEKSRLLSDRFSAERPKGSFSTLEIQRTEQGDSAMYLCASSGLAGVSTDTQYFGPGTRLTVL.

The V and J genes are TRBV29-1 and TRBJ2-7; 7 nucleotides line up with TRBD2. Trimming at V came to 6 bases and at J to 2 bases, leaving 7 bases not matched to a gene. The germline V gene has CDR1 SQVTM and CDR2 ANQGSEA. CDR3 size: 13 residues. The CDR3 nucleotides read TGCAGCGTATCCGAGCGGGGCCCCTACGAGCAGTACTTC. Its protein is CSVSERGPYEQYF.

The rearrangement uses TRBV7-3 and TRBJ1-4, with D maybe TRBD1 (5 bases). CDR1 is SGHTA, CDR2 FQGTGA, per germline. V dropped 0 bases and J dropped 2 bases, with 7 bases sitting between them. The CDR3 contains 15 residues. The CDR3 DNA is TGTGCCAGCAGCTTAACAGGACATACTAATGAAAAACTGTTTTTT. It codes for CASSLTGHTNEKLFF.

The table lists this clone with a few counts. The CDR3 sequence: CASSVALDTSSAQYF. In DNA, the CDR3 is TGTGCCAGCAGTGTCGCCTTAGATACTAGCTCTGCGCAGTATTTT. The chain uses TRBV6-4 and TRBJ2-3; D is possibly TRBD2 (6 bases). Germline V gives CDR1 MRHNA, CDR2 SNTAGT. V was clipped by 4 bases and J by 10 bases, with 21 bases between them. CDR3 length: 15 amino acids.

For the CDR3, the DNA is TGTGCCAGCAGCTTAAGACCCGGGACAGTCCTCTCCTACGAGCAGTACTTC. This sequence encodes CASSLRPGTVLSYEQYF. The V gene is TRBV7-8, the J gene TRBJ2-7; 7 positions agree with TRBD1. The germline CDR1 and CDR2 sequences are SGHVS and FQNEAQ. CDR3 size: 17 residues. With 2 bases clipped from V and 0 bases from J, the junction kept 10 bases outside the gene matches.

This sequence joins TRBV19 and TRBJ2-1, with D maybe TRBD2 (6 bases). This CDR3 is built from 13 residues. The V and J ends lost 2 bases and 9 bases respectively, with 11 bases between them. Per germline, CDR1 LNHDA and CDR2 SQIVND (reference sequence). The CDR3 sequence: CASSITLATEQFF. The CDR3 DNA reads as TGTGCCAGTAGTATAACCCTAGCGACTGAGCAGTTCTTC.

The CDR3 nucleotides read TGTGCCAGCCGTACACCGCTCTTCACTGAAGCTTTCTTT. This codes for CASRTPLFTEAFF. The rearrangement joins TRBV21-1 to TRBJ1-1; the D call in the table, TRBD1, was not verified against the DNA. TRBV21-1 is a pseudogene segment. The length of the CDR3 is 13 residues.

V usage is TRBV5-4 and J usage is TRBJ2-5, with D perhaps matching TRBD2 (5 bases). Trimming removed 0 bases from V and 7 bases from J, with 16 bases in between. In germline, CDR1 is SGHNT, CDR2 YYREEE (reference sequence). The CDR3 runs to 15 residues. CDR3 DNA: TGTGCCAGCAGCTTGGATGCAGGCCCCGAGGGGACCCAGTACTTC. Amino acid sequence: CASSLDAGPEGTQYF.

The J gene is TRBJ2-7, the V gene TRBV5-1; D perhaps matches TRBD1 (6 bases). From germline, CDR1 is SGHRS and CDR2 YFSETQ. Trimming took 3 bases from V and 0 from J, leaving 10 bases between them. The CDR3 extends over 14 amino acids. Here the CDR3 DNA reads TGCGCCAGCAGCTCTCAGGGGAGCTCCTACGAGCAGTACTTC. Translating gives CASSSQGSSYEQYF.

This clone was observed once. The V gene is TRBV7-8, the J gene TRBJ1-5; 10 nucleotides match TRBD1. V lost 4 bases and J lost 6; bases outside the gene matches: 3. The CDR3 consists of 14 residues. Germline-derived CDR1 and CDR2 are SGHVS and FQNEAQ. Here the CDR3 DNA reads TGTGCCAGCAGCTGGGACAGGGGAAGTCAGCCCCAGCATTTT. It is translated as CASSWDRGSQPQHF.

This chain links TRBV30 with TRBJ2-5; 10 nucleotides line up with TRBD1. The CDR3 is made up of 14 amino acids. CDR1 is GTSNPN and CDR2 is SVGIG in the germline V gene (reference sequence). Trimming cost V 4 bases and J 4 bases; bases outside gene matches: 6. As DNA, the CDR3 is TGTGCCTGGACCTGGACAGGGGGAGGAGAGACCCAGTACTTC. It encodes CAWTWTGGGETQYF.

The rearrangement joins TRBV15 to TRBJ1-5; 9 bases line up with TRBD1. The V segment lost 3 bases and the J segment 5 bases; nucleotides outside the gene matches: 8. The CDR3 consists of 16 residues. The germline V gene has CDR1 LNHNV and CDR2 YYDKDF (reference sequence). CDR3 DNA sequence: TGTGCCACCAGCAGCCAACCGGGACAGGGTCATCAGCCCCAGCATTTT. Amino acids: CATSSQPGQGHQPQHF. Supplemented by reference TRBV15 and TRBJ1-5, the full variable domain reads DAMVIQNPRYQVTQFGKPVTLSCSQTLNHNVMYWYQQKSSQAPKLLFHYYDKDFNNEADTPDNFQSRRPNTSFCFLDIRSPGLGDTAMYLCATSSQPGQGHQPQHFGDGTRLSIL.

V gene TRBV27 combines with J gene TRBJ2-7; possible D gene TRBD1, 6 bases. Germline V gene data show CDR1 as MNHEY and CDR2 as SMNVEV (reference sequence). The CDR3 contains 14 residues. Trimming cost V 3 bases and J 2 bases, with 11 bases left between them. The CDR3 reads CASSFHRATYEQYF. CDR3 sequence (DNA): TGTGCCAGCAGTTTCCACAGGGCTACCTACGAGCAGTACTTC.

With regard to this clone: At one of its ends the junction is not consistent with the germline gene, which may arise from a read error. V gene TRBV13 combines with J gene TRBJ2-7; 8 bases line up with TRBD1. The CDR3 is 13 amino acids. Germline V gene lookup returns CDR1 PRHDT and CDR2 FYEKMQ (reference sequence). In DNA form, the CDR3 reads TGTGCCAGCAGCCTAGGACAGGGCGCCGAGCAGTACTTC. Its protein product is CASSLGQGAEQYF.

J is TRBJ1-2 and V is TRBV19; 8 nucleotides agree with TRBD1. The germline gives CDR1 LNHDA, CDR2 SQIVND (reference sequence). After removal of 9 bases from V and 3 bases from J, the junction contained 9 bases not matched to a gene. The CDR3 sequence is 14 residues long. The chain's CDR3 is CASGPGQDYYGYTF. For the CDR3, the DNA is TGTGCCAGCGGGCCGGGACAGGATTACTATGGCTACACCTTC.

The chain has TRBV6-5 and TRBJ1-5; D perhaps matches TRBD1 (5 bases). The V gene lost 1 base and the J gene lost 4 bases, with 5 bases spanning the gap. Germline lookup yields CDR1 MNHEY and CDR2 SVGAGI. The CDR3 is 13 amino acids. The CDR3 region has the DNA TGTGCCAGCAGTTACTACAGGAATCAGCCCCAGCATTTT. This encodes CASSYYRNQPQHF.

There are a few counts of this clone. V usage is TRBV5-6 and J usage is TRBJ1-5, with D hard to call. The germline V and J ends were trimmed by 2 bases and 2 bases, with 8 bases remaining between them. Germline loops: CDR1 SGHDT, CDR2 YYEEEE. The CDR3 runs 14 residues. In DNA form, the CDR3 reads TGTGCCAGCAGCTTTTTAACGGGCAATCAGCCCCAGCATTTT. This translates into CASSFLTGNQPQHF.

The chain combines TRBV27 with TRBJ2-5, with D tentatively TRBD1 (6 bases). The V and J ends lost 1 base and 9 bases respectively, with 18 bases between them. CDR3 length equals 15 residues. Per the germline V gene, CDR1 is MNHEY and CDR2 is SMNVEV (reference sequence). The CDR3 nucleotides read TGTGCCAGCAGTTTATATCCCGGACAGAGCCAGGCCCAGTACTTC. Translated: CASSLYPGQSQAQYF.

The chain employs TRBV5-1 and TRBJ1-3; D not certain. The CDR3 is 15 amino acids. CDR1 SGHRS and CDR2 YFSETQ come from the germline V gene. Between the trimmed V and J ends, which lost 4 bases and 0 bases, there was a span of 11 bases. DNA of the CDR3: TGCGCCAGCAGCCCAGGATACACCTCTGGAAACACCATATATTTT. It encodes CASSPGYTSGNTIYF. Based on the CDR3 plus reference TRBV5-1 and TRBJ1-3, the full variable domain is KAGVTQTPRYLIKTRGQQVTLSCSPISGHRSVSWYQQTPGQGLQFLFEYFSETQRNKGNFPGRFSGRQFSNSRSEMNVSTLELGDSALYLCASSPGYTSGNTIYFGEGSWLTVV.

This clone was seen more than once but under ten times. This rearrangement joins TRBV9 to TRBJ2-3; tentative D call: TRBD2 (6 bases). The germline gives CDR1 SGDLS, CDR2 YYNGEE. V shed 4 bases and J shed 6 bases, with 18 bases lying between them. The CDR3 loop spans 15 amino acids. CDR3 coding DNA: TGTGCCAGCAGCTTCAGTGGGGGGAGAAGTGATACGCAGTATTTT. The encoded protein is CASSFSGGRSDTQYF.

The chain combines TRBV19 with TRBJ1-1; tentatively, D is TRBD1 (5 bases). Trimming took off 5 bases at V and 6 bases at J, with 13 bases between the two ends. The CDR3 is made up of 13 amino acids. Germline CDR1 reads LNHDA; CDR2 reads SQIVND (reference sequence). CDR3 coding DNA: TGTGCCAGTAGTCCTCGGGGGGGGGCTGAAGCTTTCTTT. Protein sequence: CASSPRGGAEAFF.

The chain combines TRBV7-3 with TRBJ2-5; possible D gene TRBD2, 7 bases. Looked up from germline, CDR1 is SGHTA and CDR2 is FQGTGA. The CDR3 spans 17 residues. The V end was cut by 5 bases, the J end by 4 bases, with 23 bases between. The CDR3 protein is CASSPGQGRGDRETQYF. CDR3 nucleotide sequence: TGTGCCAGCAGCCCAGGCCAGGGGAGGGGTGATCGAGAGACCCAGTACTTC. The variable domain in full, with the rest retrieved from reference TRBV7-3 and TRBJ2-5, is GAGVSQTPSNKVTEKGKYVELRCDPISGHTALYWYRQSLGQGPEFLIYFQGTGAADDSGLPNDRFFAVRPEGSVSTLKIQRTERGDSAVYLCASSPGQGRGDRETQYFGPGTRLLVL.

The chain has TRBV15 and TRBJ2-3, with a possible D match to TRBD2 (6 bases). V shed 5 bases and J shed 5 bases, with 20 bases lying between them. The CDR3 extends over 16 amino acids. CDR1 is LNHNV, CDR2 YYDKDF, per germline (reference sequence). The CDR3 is CATSPLLEGPGDTQYF. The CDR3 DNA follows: TGTGCCACCAGCCCTCTACTGGAGGGCCCGGGAGATACGCAGTATTTT.

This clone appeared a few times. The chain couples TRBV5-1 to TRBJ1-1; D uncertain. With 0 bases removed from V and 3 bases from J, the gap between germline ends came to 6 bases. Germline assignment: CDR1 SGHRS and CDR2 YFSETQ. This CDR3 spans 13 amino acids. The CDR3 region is CASSLDRDTEAFF. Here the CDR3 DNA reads TGCGCCAGCAGCTTGGATAGAGACACTGAAGCTTTCTTT.

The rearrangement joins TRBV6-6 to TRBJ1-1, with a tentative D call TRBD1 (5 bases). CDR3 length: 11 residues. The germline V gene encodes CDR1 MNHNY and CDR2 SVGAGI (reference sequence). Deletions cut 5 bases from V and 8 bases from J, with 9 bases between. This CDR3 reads CASSPGNEAFF. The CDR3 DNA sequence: TGTGCCAGCAGTCCAGGGAACGAAGCTTTCTTT.

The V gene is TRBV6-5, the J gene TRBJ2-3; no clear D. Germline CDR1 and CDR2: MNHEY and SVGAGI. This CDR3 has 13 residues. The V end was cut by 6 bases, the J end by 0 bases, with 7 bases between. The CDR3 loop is CASSIGSTDTQYF. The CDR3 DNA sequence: TGTGCCAGCAGCATCGGGAGCACAGATACGCAGTATTTT.

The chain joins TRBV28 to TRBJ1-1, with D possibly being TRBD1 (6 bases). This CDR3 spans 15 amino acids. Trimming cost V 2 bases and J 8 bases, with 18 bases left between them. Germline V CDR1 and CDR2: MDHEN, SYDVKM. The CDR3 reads CASSLLGQGTIEAFF. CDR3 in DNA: TGTGCCAGCAGTTTACTTGGGCAGGGGACGATCGAAGCTTTCTTT. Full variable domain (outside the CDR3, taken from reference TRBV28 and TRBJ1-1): DVKVTQSSRYLVKRTGEKVFLECVQDMDHENMFWYRQDPGLGLRLIYFSYDVKMKEKGDIPEGYSVSREKKERFSLILESASTNQTSMYLCASSLLGQGTIEAFFGQGTRLTVV.

The CDR3 loop reads CASSPSPGQIYGYTF. The CDR3 nucleotides read TGTGCCAGCAGTCCTTCTCCGGGACAGATTTATGGCTACACCTTC. This chain joins TRBV6-5 and TRBJ1-2; TRBD1 aligns across 7 bases. With V trimmed by 5 bases and J by 5 bases, 11 bases remained unmatched. The CDR3 sequence is 15 residues long. Germline V gene data show CDR1 as MNHEY and CDR2 as SVGAGI.

DNA of the CDR3: TGTGCCTGGAGTGTAAGAGGGCGCTACGAGCAGTACTTC. Translated: CAWSVRGRYEQYF. The genes are TRBV30 and TRBJ2-7; D is perhaps TRBD2 (5 bases). CDR3 length: 13 residues. CDR1 GTSNPN and CDR2 SVGIG come from the germline V gene (reference sequence). V lost 0 bases and J 3 bases, leaving 9 bases between the germline ends.